These T cell receptor beta chains were read from a single sample in a study of OX40 agonist ivuxolimab in advanced cancers. The protocol was immunoSEQ multiplex PCR, while the TCRdb copy is restricted to in-frame clones and leaves out a portion. The table records tens of thousands of clones, 85% to 90% of them present only once. This specimen consisted of CD4+ or CD8+ T cells sorted from blood, obtained in a trial of the OX40 agonist ivuxolimab. These TCRs come from an adult with an advanced solid tumor such as melanoma, head and neck, liver or kidney cancer. Both conserved end residues are part of each CDR3. The D gene is left open where the match is weak. Clone sizes are given selectively: once, few, many, or a class where the clone is expanded.

size	D	V	J	DNA	CDR3
-	TRBD1	TRBV5-6	TRBJ1-2	TGTGCCAGCAGCCAAGACAGGGCCGTTGGCTACACCTTC	CASSQDRAVGYTF
-	-	TRBV10-3	TRBJ1-1	TGTGCCATCAGGACGGACGGGAACACTGAAGCTTTCTTT	CAIRTDGNTEAFF
-	-	TRBV2	TRBJ2-5	TGTGCCAGCATCGAGGGCCCCCACAGGGCCGGGGAGACCCAGTACTTC	CASIEGPHRAGETQYF
-	-	TRBV7-2	TRBJ1-2	TGTGCCAGCAGCTTAAATGGGGCTGGTTATGGCTACACCTTC	CASSLNGAGYGYTF
-	-	TRBV27	TRBJ1-3	TGTGCCAGCAGTTTATCGGCAGTATCTGGAAACACCATATATTTT	CASSLSAVSGNTIYF
-	TRBD2	TRBV9	TRBJ2-3	TGTGCCAGCAGCGAGCGGGGGAACACAGATACGCAGTATTTT	CASSERGNTDTQYF
-	-	TRBV5-1	TRBJ2-1	TGCGCCAGCAGCTTGGCTTCCGACGGCTACAATGAGCAGTTCTTC	CASSLASDGYNEQFF
-	-	TRBV7-9	TRBJ1-1	TGTGCCAGCAGCTTAGTGGCGGAGACTGAAGCTTTCTTT	CASSLVAETEAFF
-	-	TRBV2	TRBJ2-7	TGTGCCAGCAGTGTTTTCCACGAGCAGTACTTC	CASSVFHEQYF
once	TRBD1	TRBV7-8	TRBJ1-2	TGTGCCAGCAGCTCAACGGGACAGGTCTATGGCTACACCTTC	CASSSTGQVYGYTF
-	-	TRBV25-1	TRBJ2-5	TGTGCCAGCAGTGCCCTTGAGACCCAGTACTTC	CASSALETQYF
-	-	TRBV5-4	TRBJ1-6	TGTGCCAGCAGCCCGGGTTGGGACCGTCGGCATTCACCCCTCCACTTT	CASSPGWDRRHSPLHF
-	-	TRBV5-6	TRBJ2-5	TGTGCCAGCAGCTTGATAGATCAAGAGACCCAGTACTTC	CASSLIDQETQYF
-	-	TRBV4-2	TRBJ2-2	TGTGCCAGCAGCCGACGCGGACCCAGGGAAACGAACACCGGGGAGCTGTTTTTT	CASSRRGPRETNTGELFF
-	-	TRBV11-2	TRBJ1-6	TGTGCCAGCAGCTTCGATCGGGATTCACCCCTCCACTTT	CASSFDRDSPLHF
-	TRBD1	TRBV18	TRBJ1-6	TGTGCCAGCTCACCGGGACAGGGTAATACACCCCTCCACTTT	CASSPGQGNTPLHF
-	TRBD1	TRBV7-2	TRBJ2-7	TGTGCCAGCAGCCTCTCGATCCGGGACAGGGGCTCCGAGCAGTACTTC	CASSLSIRDRGSEQYF
-	TRBD1	TRBV7-2	TRBJ2-5	TGTGCCAGCAGCTCCTTACAGGGGGCCCGGGAGACCCAGTACTTC	CASSSLQGARETQYF
few	-	TRBV7-6	TRBJ1-2	TGTGCCAGCAGCTTAGTCTCAGGGGCGTTGGGCTACACCTTC	CASSLVSGALGYTF
once	-	TRBV11-2	TRBJ2-1	TGTGCCAGCAGCTTATCCTCAGCGGCCCCCCGGCTCAATGAGCAGTTCTTC	CASSLSSAAPRLNEQFF
-	TRBD1	TRBV2	TRBJ1-4	TGTGCCAGCTGTCGGACAGGGCTTTATGAAAAACTGTTTTTT	CASCRTGLYEKLFF
-	TRBD1	TRBV5-1	TRBJ2-7	TGCGCCAGCAGCGGCGCGTTGACTGACAGGGGCTACGAGCAGTACTTC	CASSGALTDRGYEQYF
-	-	TRBV6-1	TRBJ1-5	TGTGCCAGCAGTACCGCCCAGCTTGGGCAGCCCCAGCATTTT	CASSTAQLGQPQHF
few	-	TRBV4-3	TRBJ1-4	TGCGCCAGCAGCCAAGATCTTTCGGCTTACAGGGTTGGCGAAAAACTGTTTTTT	CASSQDLSAYRVGEKLFF
-	-	TRBV5-4	TRBJ1-1	TGTGCCAGCAGTCCACGGGACATGGAAGCTTTCTTT	CASSPRDMEAFF
-	-	TRBV18	TRBJ2-7	TGTGCCAGCTCACCACCAGGACAGAGCTCCTACGAGCAGTACTTC	CASSPPGQSSYEQYF
few	TRBD1	TRBV14	TRBJ1-1	TGTGCCAGCAGCCCTAGGACAGGGGCAGGTCTGGCTTTCTTT	CASSPRTGAGLAFF
once	TRBD2	TRBV6-5	TRBJ2-7	TGTGCCAGCAGTTATTATAGCGGGGGGCTCTACGAGCAGTACTTC	CASSYYSGGLYEQYF
-	-	TRBV18	TRBJ2-3	TGTGCCAGCTCTTTGGATACGCAGTATTTT	CASSLDTQYF
-	-	TRBV19	TRBJ2-7	TGTGCCAGTCGGTCACTAGAATCCTACGAGCAGTACTTC	CASRSLESYEQYF
-	-	TRBV10-2	TRBJ2-3	TGCGCCAGCTGTGGCAGGAAGCAAGAAGATACGCAGTATTTT	CASCGRKQEDTQYF
-	-	TRBV6-5	TRBJ2-7	TGTGCCAGCAGGCGCCAGGGGCTTGCCTACGAGCAGTACTTC	CASRRQGLAYEQYF
-	-	TRBV6-1	TRBJ1-1	TGTGCCAGCAGGGCACGGAGCACGACTGAAGCCTTCTTT	CASRARSTTEAFF
-	-	TRBV2	TRBJ1-2	TGTGCCAGCAGGGACGACTCATTGGTCGGCTACACCTTC	CASRDDSLVGYTF
-	-	TRBV7-2	TRBJ1-6	TGTGCCAGCAGCTCGGGAGGGTTAAGGTATAATTCACCCCTCCACTTT	CASSSGGLRYNSPLHF
-	-	TRBV7-9	TRBJ2-7	TGTGCCAGCAGCCAAGGTGGAGGGAAAGAGTACGAGCAGTACTTC	CASSQGGGKEYEQYF
-	TRBD1	TRBV19	TRBJ2-7	TGTGCCAGTAGTATAGCCGGGACAGGCGCCTACGAGCAGTACTTC	CASSIAGTGAYEQYF
-	TRBD1	TRBV7-2	TRBJ1-1	TGTGCCAGCAGCTTTTTGACAGGGGGCTACACTGAAGCTTTCTTT	CASSFLTGGYTEAFF
-	-	TRBV5-1	TRBJ2-2	TGCGCCAGCAGCTTGGAAGGGAACACCGGGGAGCTGTTTTTT	CASSLEGNTGELFF
-	-	TRBV4-1	TRBJ1-5	TGCGCCAGCAGCCAAGTCTCCCGGTACAATCAGCCCCAGCATTTT	CASSQVSRYNQPQHF
-	-	TRBV5-1	TRBJ1-4	TGCGCCAGCAGCTCTAACAGTGCAACTAATGAAAAACTGTTTTTT	CASSSNSATNEKLFF
-	TRBD1	TRBV2	TRBJ2-5	TGTGCCAGCATACGACAGGGAAACCAAGAGACCCAGTACTTC	CASIRQGNQETQYF
medium-sized	-	TRBV2	TRBJ2-7	TGTGCCAGTTCGGGGACCTACTACGAGCAGTACTTC	CASSGTYYEQYF
few	-	TRBV13	TRBJ1-6	TGTGCCAGCAGCGTCGGGAGTTCACCCCTCCACTTT	CASSVGSSPLHF
-	-	TRBV7-2	TRBJ1-2	TGTGCCAGCAGCCTGGGCGGGAAATATGGCTACACCTTC	CASSLGGKYGYTF
-	-	TRBV5-1	TRBJ2-3	TGCGCCAGCAGCTTTTCAGCCGGCACAGATACGCAGTATTTT	CASSFSAGTDTQYF
-	-	TRBV21-1	TRBJ1-5	TGTGCCAGCAGCAAAGCAAGGTCAAGGGGGCCGAAGAATCAGCCCCAGCATTTT	CASSKARSRGPKNQPQHF
-	TRBD2	TRBV5-1	TRBJ2-2	TGCGCCAGCAGCTTGGCCGGGACTAGCGGTGGGACCGGGGAGCTGTTTTTT	CASSLAGTSGGTGELFF
-	-	TRBV10-1	TRBJ2-7	TGCGCCAGCCCAAGGAAGTCCGAGCAGTACTTC	CASPRKSEQYF
-	TRBD1	TRBV5-4	TRBJ1-6	TGTGCCAGCAGCCCCAGGACAGGGCGAGGGGATTCACCCCTCCACTTT	CASSPRTGRGDSPLHF
-	-	TRBV6-6	TRBJ1-5	TGTGCCAGCAGTTCCACAGGGTTGGATCAGCCCCAGCATTTT	CASSSTGLDQPQHF
-	-	TRBV19	TRBJ1-4	TGTGCCAGTAGGACGGGGATACCTAATGAAAAACTGTTTTTT	CASRTGIPNEKLFF
few	TRBD1	TRBV7-2	TRBJ1-2	TGTGCCAGCAGCTTAGTTTCCGGGACAGGCTATGGCTACACCTTC	CASSLVSGTGYGYTF
-	-	TRBV6-5	TRBJ2-7	TGTGCCAGCAGTAGGGGGACCGCCCGCCCACTCGAGCAGTACTTC	CASSRGTARPLEQYF
-	-	TRBV5-6	TRBJ1-1	TGTGCCAGCAGGCCGGAAAAGAACACTGAAGCTTTCTTT	CASRPEKNTEAFF